The entry that follows covers one T cell receptor beta chain sequence. V shed 6 bases and J 2 bases; nucleotides not matched to a gene: 7. The CDR3 runs 15 residues. Clones were sequenced by immunoSEQ multiplex PCR, and TCRdb holds only the in-frame ones, with some missing. This repertoire shows some 66,000 clones, 86% found once; its top ten account for about 15%. Described time point: pretreatment peripheral blood. The sample belongs to a study of PD-L1 blockade in urothelial cancer. The chain combines TRBV23-1 with TRBJ2-5; 9 nucleotides match TRBD1. TRBV23-1 carries the ORF label, with uncertain function. This TCR derives from a man aged 55 to 70 with urothelial cancer. This material consisted of PBMCs, taken around atezolizumab (anti-PD-L1) treatment. The CDR3 DNA is TGCGCCAGCAGCCAGGGGGGACAGGGACAAGAGACCCAGTACTTC. Translated, it gives CASSQGGQGQETQYF.